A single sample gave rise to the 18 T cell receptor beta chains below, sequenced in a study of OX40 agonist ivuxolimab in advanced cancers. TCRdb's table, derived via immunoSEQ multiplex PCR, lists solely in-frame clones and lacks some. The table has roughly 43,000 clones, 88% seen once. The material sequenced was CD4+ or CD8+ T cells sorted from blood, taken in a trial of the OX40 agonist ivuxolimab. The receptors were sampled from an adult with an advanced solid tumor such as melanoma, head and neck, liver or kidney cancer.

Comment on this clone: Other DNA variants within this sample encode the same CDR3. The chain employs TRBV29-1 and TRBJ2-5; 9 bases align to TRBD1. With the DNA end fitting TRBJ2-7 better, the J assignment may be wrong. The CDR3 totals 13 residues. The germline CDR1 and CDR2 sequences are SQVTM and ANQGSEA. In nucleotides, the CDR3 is TGCAGCGTTGAGGACAGGGGAACCTACGAGCAGTACTTC. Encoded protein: CSVEDRGTYEQYF.

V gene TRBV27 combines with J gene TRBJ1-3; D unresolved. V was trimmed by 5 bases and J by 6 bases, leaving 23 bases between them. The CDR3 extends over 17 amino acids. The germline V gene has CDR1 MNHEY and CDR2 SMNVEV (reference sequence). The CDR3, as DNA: TGTGCCAGCAGTCCCCTTTGGGTGTACGGACGGGAAAACACCATATATTTT. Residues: CASSPLWVYGRENTIYF.

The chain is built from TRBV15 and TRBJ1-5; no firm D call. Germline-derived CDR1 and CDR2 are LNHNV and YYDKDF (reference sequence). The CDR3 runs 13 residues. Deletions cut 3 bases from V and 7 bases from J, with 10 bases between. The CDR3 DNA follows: TGTGCCACCAGCAGCGAGGCCGCCCAGCCCCAGCATTTT. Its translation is CATSSEAAQPQHF.

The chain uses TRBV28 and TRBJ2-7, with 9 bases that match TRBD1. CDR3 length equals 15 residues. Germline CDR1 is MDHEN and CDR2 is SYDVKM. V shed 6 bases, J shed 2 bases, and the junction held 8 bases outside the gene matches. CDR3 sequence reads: CASRELGQGAYEQYF. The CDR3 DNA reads TGTGCCAGCAGGGAGCTGGGACAGGGCGCCTACGAGCAGTACTTC.

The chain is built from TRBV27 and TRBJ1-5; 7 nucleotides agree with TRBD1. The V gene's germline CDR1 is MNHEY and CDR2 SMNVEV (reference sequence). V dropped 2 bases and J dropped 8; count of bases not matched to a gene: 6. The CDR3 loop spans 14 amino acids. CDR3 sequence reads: CASSLAGTEKPQHF. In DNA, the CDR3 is TGTGCCAGCAGTTTAGCCGGGACAGAGAAGCCCCAGCATTTT.

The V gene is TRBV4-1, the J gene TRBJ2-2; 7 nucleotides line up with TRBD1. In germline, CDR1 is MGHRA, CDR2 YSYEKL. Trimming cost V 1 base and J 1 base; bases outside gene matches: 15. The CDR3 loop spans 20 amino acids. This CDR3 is CASSQVRVFSRTGNTGELFF. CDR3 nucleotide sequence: TGCGCCAGCAGCCAAGTTCGCGTCTTCTCCCGGACAGGGAACACCGGGGAGCTGTTTTTT.

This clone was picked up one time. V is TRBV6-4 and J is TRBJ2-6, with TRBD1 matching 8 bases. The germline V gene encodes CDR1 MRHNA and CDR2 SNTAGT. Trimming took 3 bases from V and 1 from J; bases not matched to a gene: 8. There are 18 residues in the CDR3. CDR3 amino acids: CASSDSPGGPSGANVLTF. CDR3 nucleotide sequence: TGTGCCAGCAGTGATTCCCCAGGGGGCCCTTCTGGGGCCAACGTCCTGACTTTC.

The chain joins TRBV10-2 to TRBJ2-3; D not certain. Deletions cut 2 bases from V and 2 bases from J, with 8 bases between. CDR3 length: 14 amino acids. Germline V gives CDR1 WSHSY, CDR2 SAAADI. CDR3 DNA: TGCGCCAGCAGTGAGCTGGGTTACACAGATACGCAGTATTTT. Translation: CASSELGYTDTQYF.

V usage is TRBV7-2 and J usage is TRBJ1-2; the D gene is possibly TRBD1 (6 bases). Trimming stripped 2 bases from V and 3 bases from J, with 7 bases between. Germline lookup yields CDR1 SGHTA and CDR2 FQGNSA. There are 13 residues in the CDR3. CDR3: CASSLRGDYGYTF. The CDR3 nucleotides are TGTGCCAGCAGCTTAAGGGGGGACTATGGCTACACCTTC.

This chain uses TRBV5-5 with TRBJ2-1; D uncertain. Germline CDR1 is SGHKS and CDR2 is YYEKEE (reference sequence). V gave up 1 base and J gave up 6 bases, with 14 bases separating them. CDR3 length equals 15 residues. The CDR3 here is CASSLYSHRANEQFF. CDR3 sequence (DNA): TGTGCCAGCAGCTTGTATAGTCACCGGGCCAATGAGCAGTTCTTC.

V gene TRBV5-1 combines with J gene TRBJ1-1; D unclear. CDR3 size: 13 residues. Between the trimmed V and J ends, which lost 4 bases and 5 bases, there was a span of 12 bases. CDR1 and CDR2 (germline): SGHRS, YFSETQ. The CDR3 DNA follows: TGCGCCAGCAGCGTAGACCGGGATACTGAAGCTTTCTTT. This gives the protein CASSVDRDTEAFF.

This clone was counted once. CDR3: CASSSSGGAGNEQFF. The CDR3 DNA reads TGTGCCAGCAGTTCCAGCGGGGGGGCCGGGAATGAGCAGTTCTTC. V gene TRBV6-1 combines with J gene TRBJ2-1; 10 positions match TRBD2. Germline CDR1 and CDR2: MNHNS and SASEGT. CDR3 size: 15 residues. V gave up 5 bases and J gave up 7 bases; unmatched junction bases: 8.

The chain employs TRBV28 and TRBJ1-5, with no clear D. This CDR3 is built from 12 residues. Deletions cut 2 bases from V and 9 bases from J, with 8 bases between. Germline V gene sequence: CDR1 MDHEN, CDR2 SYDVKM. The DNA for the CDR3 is TGTGCCAGCAGTTTAGGTTTCCGGCCCCAGCATTTT. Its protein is CASSLGFRPQHF.

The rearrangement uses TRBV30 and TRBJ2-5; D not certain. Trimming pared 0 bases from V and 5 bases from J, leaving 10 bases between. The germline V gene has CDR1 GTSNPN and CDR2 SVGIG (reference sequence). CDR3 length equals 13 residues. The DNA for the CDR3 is TGTGCCTGGAGTGTAGGGATAAGGGAGACCCAGTACTTC. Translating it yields CAWSVGIRETQYF.

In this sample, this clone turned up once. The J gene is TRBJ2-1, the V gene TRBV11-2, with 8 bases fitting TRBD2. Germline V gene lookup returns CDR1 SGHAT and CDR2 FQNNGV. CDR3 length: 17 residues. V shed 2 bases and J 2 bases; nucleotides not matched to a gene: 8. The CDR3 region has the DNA TGTGCCAGCAGCTTAAACGTTGCGGGAGGAGCCTACAATGAGCAGTTCTTC. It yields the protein CASSLNVAGGAYNEQFF. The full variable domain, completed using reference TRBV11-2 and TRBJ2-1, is EAGVAQSPRYKIIEKRQSVAFWCNPISGHATLYWYQQILGQGPKLLIQFQNNGVVDDSQLPKDRFSAERLKGVDSTLKIQPAKLEDSAVYLCASSLNVAGGAYNEQFFGPGTRLTVL.

CDR3 DNA sequence: TGTGCCAGCAGTAAGGGACAGGTATACGAGCAGTACTTC. Translated, it gives CASSKGQVYEQYF. The J gene is TRBJ2-7, the V gene TRBV27; 8 positions match TRBD1. Looked up from germline, CDR1 is MNHEY and CDR2 is SMNVEV (reference sequence). The CDR3 is made up of 13 amino acids. V was clipped by 5 bases and J by 4 bases; unmatched bases: 4.

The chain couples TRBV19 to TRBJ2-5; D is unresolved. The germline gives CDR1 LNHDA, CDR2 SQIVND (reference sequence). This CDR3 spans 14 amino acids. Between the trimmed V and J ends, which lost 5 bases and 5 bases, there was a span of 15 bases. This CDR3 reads CASSARLLSETQYF. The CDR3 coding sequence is TGTGCCAGTAGTGCCCGACTGCTTTCGGAGACCCAGTACTTC.

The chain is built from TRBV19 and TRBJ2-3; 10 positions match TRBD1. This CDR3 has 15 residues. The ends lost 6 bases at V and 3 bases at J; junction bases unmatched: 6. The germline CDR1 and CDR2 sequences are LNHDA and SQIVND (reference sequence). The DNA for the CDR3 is TGTGCCAGTAGCCAGGGACAGGGGCGTACAGATACGCAGTATTTT. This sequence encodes CASSQGQGRTDTQYF.